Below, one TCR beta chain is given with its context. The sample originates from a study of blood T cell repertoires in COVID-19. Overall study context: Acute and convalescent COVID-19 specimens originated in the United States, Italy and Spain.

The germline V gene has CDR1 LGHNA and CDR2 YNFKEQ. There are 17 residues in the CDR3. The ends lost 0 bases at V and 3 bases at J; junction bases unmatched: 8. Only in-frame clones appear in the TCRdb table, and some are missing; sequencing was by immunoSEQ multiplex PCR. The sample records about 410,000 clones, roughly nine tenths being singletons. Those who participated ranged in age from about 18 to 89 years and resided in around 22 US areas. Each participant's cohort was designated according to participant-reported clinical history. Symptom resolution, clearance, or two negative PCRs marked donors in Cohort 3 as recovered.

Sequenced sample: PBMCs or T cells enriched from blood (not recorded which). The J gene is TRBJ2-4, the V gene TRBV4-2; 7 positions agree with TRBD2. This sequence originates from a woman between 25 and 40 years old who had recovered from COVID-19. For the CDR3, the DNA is TGTGCCAGCAGCCAAGAGGGGAGGGGAGGGGTCAAAAACATTCAGTACTTC. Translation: CASSQEGRGGVKNIQYF.